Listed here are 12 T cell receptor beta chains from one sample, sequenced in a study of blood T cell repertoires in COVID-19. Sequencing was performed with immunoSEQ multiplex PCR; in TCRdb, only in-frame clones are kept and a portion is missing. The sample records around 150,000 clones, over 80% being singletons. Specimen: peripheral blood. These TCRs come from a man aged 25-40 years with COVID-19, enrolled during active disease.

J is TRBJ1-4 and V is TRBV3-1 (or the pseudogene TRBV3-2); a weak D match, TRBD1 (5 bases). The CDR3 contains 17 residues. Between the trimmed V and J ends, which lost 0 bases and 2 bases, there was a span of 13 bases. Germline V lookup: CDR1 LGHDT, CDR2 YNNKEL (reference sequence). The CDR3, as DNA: TGTGCCAGCAGCCAAGATTTGATAGGGGTTACTAATGAAAAACTGTTTTTT. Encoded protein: CASSQDLIGVTNEKLFF.

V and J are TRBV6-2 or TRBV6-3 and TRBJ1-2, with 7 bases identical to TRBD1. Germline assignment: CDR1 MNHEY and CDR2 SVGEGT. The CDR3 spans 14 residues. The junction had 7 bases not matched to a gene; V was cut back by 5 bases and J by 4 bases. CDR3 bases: TGTGCCAGCAGTATGACAGGGAAGGGCTATGGCTACACCTTC. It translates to CASSMTGKGYGYTF.

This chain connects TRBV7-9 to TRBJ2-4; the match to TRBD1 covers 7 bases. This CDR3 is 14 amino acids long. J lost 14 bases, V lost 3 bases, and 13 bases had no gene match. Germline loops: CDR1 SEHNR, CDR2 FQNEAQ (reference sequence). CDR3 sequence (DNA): TGTGCCAGCAGCTTGAGTCCCGGACAGGCCGGGAAGTACTTC. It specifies CASSLSPGQAGKYF. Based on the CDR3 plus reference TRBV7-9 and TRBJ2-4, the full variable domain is DTGVSQNPRHKITKRGQNVTFRCDPISEHNRLYWYRQTLGQGPEFLTYFQNEAQLEKSRLLSDRFSAERPKGSFSTLEIQRTEQGDSAMYLCASSLSPGQAGKYFGAGTRLSVL.

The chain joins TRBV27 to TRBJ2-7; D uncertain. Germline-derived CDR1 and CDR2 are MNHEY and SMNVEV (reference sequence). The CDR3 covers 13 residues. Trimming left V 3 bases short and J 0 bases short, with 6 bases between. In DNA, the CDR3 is TGTGCCAGCAGTTTGGCAGACTCCTACGAGCAGTACTTC. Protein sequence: CASSLADSYEQYF.

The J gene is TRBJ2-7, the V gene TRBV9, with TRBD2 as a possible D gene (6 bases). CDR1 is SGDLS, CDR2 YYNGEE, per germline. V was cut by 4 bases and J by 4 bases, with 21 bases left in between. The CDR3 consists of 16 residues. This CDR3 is CASSPTGRIPDYEQYF. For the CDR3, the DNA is TGTGCCAGCAGCCCCACGGGGAGGATCCCTGATTACGAGCAGTACTTC.

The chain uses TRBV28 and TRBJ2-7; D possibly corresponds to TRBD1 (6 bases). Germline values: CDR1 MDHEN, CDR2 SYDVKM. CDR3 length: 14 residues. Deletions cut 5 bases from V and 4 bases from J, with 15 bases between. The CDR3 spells CASSAAYREYEQYF. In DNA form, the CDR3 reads TGTGCCAGCAGTGCAGCCTACAGGGAATACGAGCAGTACTTC.

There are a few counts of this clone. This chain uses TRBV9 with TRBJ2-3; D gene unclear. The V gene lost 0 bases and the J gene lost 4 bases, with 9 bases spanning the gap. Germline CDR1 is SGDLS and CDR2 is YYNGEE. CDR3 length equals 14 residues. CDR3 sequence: CASSVAVVADTQYF. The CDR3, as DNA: TGTGCCAGCAGCGTAGCGGTAGTTGCAGATACGCAGTATTTT.

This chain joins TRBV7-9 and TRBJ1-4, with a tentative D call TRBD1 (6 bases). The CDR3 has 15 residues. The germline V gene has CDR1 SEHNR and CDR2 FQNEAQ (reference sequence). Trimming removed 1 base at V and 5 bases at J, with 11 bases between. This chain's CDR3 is CASSLGGGRNEKLFF. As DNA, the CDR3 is TGTGCCAGCAGCTTAGGCGGGGGGCGCAATGAAAAACTGTTTTTT. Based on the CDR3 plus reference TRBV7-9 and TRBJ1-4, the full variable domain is DTGVSQNPRHKITKRGQNVTFRCDPISEHNRLYWYRQTLGQGPEFLTYFQNEAQLEKSRLLSDRFSAERPKGSFSTLEIQRTEQGDSAMYLCASSLGGGRNEKLFFGSGTQLSVL.

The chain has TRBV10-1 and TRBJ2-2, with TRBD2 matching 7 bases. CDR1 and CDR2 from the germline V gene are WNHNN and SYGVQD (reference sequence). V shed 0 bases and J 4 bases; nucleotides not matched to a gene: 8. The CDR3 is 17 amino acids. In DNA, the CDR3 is TGCGCCAGCAGTGAGTCGAGTGGTAGCGGGTTCACCGGGGAGCTGTTTTTT. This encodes CASSESSGSGFTGELFF.

The CDR3 protein is CAISESTNNNEQFF. In nucleotides, the CDR3 is TGTGCCATCAGTGAGTCGACTAACAACAATGAGCAGTTCTTC. The chain has TRBV10-3 and TRBJ2-1; weak D call: TRBD2 (5 bases). Germline V gives CDR1 ENHRY, CDR2 SYGVKD. Between the trimmed V and J ends, which lost 0 bases and 5 bases, there was a span of 8 bases. The length of the CDR3 is 14 residues.

CDR3 loop: CASSYSGTGSSYNEQFF. The CDR3 bases are TGTGCCAGCAGCTACTCCGGGACTGGAAGCTCCTACAATGAGCAGTTCTTC. The V gene is TRBV7-2, the J gene TRBJ2-1; the D gene is possibly TRBD2 (6 bases). Germline loops: CDR1 SGHTA, CDR2 FQGNSA. The CDR3 contains 17 residues. V was pared by 4 bases and J by 0 bases, with 16 bases between.

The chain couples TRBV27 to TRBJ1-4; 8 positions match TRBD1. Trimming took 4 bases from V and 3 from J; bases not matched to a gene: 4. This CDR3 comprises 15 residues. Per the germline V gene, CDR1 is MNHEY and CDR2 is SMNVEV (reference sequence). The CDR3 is CASSSRGPANEKLFF. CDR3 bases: TGTGCCAGCAGTTCCAGGGGGCCGGCTAATGAAAAACTGTTTTTT.